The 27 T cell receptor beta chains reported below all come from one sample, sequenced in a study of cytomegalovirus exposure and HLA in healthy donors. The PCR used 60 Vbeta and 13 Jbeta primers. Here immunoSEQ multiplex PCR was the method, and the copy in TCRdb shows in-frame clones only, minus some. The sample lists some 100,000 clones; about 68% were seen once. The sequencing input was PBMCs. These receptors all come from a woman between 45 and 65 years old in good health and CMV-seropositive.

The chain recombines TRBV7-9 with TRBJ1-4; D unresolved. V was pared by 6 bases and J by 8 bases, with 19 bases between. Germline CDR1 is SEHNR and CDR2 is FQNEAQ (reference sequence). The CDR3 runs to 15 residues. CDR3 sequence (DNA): TGTGCCAGCAGTTTCGACGCTACGGGAGGCGAAAAACTGTTTTTT. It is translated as CASSFDATGGEKLFF.

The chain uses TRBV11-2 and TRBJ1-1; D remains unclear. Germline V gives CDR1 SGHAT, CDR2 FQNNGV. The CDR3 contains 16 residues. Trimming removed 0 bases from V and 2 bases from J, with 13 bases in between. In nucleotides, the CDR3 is TGTGCCAGCAGCTTAGAATCGGGTCAGAGCAACACTGAAGCTTTCTTT. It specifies CASSLESGQSNTEAFF.

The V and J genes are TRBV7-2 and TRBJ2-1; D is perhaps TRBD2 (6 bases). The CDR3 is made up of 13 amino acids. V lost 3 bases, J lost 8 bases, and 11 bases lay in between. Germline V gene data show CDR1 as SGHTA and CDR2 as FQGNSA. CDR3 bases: TGTGCCAGCAGCTTGGGAAGGAGGGATGAGCAGTTCTTC. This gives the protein CASSLGRRDEQFF.

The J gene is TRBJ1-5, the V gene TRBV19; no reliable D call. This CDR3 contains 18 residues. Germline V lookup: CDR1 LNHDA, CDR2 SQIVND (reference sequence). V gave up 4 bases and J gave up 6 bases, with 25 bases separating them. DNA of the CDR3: TGTGCCAGTAGTAGCGTAGAGACCAGAACCCTCCGGGGTCAGCCCCAGCATTTT. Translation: CASSSVETRTLRGQPQHF.

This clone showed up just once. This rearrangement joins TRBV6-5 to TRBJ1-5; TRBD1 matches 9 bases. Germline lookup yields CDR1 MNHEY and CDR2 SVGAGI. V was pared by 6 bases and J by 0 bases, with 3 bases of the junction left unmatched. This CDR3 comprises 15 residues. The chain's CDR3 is CASSKDRGSNQPQHF. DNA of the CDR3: TGTGCCAGCAGCAAGGACAGGGGTAGCAATCAGCCCCAGCATTTT.

CDR3 region: CASRLDRHTGELFF. The DNA of the CDR3 is TGTGCCAGCAGACTAGACAGGCACACCGGGGAGCTGTTTTTT. This chain uses TRBV4-2 with TRBJ2-2; D possibly corresponds to TRBD1 (6 bases). With 6 bases removed from V and 3 bases from J, the gap between germline ends came to 11 bases. The CDR3 is 14 residues long. The V gene's germline CDR1 is LGHNA and CDR2 YNFKEQ.

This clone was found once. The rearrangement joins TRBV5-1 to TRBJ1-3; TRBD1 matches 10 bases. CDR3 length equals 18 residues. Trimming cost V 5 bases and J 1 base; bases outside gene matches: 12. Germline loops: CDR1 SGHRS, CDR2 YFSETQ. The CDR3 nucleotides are TGCGCCAGCAGAACCGGGACAGGGGATCAGAGGTCTGGAAACACCATATATTTT. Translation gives CASRTGTGDQRSGNTIYF.

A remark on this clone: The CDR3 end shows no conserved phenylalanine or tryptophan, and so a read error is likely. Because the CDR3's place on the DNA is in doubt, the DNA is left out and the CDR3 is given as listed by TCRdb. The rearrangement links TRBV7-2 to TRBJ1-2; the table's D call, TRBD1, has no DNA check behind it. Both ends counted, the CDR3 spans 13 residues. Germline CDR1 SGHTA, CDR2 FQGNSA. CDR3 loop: CASSLGSGQGARL.

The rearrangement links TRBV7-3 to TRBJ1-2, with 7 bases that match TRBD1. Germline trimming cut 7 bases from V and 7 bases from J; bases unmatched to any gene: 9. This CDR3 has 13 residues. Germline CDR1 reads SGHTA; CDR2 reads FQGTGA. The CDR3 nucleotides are TGTGCCAGCACCTATGACAGGGCTGGTGGCTACACCTTC. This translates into CASTYDRAGGYTF. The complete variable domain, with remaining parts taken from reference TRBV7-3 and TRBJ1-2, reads GAGVSQTPSNKVTEKGKYVELRCDPISGHTALYWYRQSLGQGPEFLIYFQGTGAADDSGLPNDRFFAVRPEGSVSTLKIQRTERGDSAVYLCASTYDRAGGYTFGSGTRLTVV.

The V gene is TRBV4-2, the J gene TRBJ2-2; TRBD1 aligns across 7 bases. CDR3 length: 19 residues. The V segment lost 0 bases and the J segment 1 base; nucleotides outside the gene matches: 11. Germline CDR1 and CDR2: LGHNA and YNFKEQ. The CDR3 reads CASSQDPNWGQMNTGELFF. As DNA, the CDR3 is TGTGCCAGCAGCCAAGATCCGAATTGGGGACAGATGAACACCGGGGAGCTGTTTTTT.

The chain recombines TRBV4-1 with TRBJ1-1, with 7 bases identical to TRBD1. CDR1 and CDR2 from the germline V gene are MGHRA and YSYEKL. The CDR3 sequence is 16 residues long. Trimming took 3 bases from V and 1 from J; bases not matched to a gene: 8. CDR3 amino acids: CASSHIHRGKNTEAFF. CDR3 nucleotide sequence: TGCGCCAGCAGCCATATACACAGGGGTAAGAACACTGAAGCTTTCTTT.

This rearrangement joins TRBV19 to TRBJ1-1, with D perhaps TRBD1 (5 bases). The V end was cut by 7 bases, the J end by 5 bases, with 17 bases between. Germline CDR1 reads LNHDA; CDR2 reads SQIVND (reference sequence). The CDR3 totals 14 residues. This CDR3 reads CASTNRGGVTEAFF. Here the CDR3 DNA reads TGTGCCAGTACCAATAGGGGAGGGGTTACTGAAGCTTTCTTT.

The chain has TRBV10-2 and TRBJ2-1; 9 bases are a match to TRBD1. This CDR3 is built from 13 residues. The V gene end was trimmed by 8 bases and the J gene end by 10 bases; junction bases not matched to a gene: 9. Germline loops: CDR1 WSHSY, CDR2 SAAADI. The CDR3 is CASAWDRVEEQFF. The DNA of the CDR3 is TGCGCCAGCGCCTGGGACAGGGTGGAAGAGCAGTTCTTC.

The CDR3 DNA reads TGTGCCAGCAGTAAAAACAGGGGATTCGAGCAGTACTTC. Translated: CASSKNRGFEQYF. The chain links TRBV6-1 to TRBJ2-7; 7 bases map to TRBD1. The junction had 7 bases not matched to a gene; V was cut back by 5 bases and J by 6 bases. The CDR3 runs 13 residues. CDR1 is MNHNS and CDR2 is SASEGT in the germline V gene.

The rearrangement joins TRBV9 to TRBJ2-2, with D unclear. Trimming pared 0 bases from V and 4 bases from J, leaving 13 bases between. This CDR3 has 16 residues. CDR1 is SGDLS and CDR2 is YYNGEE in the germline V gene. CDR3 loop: CASSVDVAYSTGELFF. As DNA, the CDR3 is TGTGCCAGCAGCGTAGACGTTGCCTACAGCACCGGGGAGCTGTTTTTT.

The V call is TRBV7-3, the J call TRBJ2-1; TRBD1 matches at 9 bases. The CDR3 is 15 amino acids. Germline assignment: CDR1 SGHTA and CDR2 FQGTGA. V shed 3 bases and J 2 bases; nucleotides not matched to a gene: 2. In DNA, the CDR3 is TGTGCCAGCAGCTTGGGACAGGGTGCCTACAATGAGCAGTTCTTC. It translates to CASSLGQGAYNEQFF.

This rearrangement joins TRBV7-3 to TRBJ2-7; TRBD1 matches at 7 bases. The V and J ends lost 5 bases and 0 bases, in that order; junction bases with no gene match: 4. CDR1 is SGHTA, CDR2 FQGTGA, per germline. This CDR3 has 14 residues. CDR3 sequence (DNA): TGTGCCAGCAGCCCCGGACAGGCCTCCTACGAGCAGTACTTC. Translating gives CASSPGQASYEQYF.

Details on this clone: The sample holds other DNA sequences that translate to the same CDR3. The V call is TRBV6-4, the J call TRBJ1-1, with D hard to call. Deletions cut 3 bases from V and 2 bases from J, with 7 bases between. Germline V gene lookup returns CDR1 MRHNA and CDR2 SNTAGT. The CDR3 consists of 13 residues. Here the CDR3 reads CASSEQPNTEAFF. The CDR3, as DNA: TGTGCCAGCAGTGAACAGCCTAACACTGAAGCTTTCTTT.

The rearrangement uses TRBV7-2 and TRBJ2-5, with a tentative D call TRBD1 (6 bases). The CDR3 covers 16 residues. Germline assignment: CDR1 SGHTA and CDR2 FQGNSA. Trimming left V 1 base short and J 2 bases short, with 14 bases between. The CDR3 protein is CASSLVAGASQETQYF. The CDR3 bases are TGTGCCAGCAGCTTAGTCGCAGGGGCCTCTCAAGAGACCCAGTACTTC.

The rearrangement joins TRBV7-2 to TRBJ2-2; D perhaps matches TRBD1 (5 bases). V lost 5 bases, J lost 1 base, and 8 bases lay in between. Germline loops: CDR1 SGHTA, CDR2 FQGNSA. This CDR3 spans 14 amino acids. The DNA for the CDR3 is TGTGCCAGCAGCCCCGACAGGAACACCGGGGAGCTGTTTTTT. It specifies CASSPDRNTGELFF.

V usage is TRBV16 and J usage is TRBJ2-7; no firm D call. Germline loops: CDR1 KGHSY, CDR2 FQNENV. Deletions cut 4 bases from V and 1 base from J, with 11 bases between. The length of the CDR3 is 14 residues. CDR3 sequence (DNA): TGTGCCAGCAGCCCTAACCGGGTTTCCTACGAGCAGTACTTC. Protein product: CASSPNRVSYEQYF.

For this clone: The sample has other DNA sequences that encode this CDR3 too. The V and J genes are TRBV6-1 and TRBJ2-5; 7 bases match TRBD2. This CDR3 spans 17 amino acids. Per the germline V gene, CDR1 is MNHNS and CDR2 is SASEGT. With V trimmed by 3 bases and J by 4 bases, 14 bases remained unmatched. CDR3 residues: CASSELGGSQYRETQYF. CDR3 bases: TGTGCCAGCAGTGAGCTGGGCGGGAGTCAGTACAGAGAGACCCAGTACTTC.

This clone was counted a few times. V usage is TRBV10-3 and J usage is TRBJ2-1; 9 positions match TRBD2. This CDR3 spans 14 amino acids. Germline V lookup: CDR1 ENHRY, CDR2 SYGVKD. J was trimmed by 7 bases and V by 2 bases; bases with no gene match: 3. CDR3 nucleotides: TGTGCCATCAGTGAGACGCGGGAGGGGAATGAGCAGTTCTTC. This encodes CAISETREGNEQFF.

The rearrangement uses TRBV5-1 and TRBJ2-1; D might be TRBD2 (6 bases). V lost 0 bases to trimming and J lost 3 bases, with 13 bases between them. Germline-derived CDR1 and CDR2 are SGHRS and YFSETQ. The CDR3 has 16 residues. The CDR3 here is CASSLDGTADYNEQFF. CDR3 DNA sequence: TGCGCCAGCAGCTTGGATGGGACTGCAGACTACAATGAGCAGTTCTTC.

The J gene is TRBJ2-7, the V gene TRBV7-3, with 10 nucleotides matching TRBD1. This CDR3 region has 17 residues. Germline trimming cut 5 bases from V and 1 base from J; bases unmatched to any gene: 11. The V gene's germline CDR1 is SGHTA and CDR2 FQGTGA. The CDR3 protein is CASSQGRDRGPSYEQYF. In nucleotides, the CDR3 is TGTGCCAGCAGCCAAGGGCGGGACAGGGGACCTTCCTACGAGCAGTACTTC.

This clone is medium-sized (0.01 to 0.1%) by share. CDR3 nucleotides: TGTGCCAGCAGCTCAGCCTACAGAGAGCACAGGGATCAGCCCCAGCATTTT. It yields the protein CASSSAYREHRDQPQHF. V gene TRBV7-3 combines with J gene TRBJ1-5; D possibly corresponds to TRBD1 (6 bases). V lost 4 bases and J 5 bases, leaving 21 bases between the germline ends. Germline lookup yields CDR1 SGHTA and CDR2 FQGTGA. The CDR3 totals 17 residues.

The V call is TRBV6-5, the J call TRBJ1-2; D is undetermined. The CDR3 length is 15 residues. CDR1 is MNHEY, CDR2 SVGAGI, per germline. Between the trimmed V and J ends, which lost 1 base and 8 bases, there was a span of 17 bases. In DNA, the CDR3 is TGTGCCAGCAGTTACTTTCCAGGACTGACGGGGGGCTACACCTTC. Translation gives CASSYFPGLTGGYTF.